This is a list of T cell receptor beta chains from one sample in a study of prognosis after radiotherapy for stage I lung cancer. TCRdb analysed the multiplex PCR reads with MiXCR anew, one entry per CDR3 protein. Seen here are roughly 23,000 distinct CDR3 sequences, approximately 42% observed once, and the top ten hold roughly three fifths. The source material was PBMCs, sampled before or after stereotactic body radiation therapy (not recorded which). The receptors stem from a donor over 45 with non-small cell lung cancer. CDR3s include the opening cysteine and the closing phenylalanine or tryptophan. A D gene is named only where the DNA matches it firmly. Size values are once, few and many counts, or a class for expanded clones, and some rows have none.

j_gene	d_gene	abundance	v_gene	CDR3aa	CDR3nt
TRBJ2-3	TRBD2	many	TRBV5-1	CASSLGLEAADTQYF	TGCGCCAGCAGCTTAGGACTAGAAGCGGCAGATACGCAGTATTTT
TRBJ1-1	-	many	TRBV4-1	CASSQSPNTEAFF	TGCGCCAGCAGCCAATCCCCGAACACTGAAGCTTTCTTT
TRBJ2-7	-	-	TRBV7-9	CASSLDVAGQTVYF	TGTGCCAGCAGCTTAGACGTTGCAGGACAGACAGTTTACTTC
TRBJ1-5	-	few	TRBV6-1	CASSLGHYYQPQHF	TGTGCCAGCAGCTTGGGACACTATTATCAGCCCCAGCATTTT
TRBJ2-7	-	-	TRBV24-1	CATSDSDAYEQYF	TGTGCCACATCAGACAGTGATGCCTACGAACAGTACTTC
TRBJ2-1	TRBD2	-	TRBV5-1	CASSFLAGDGYNEQFF	TGCGCCAGCAGTTTTCTAGCGGGGGATGGATACAATGAGCAGTTCTTC
TRBJ2-7	TRBD2	many	TRBV4-1	CASAFLAGENYEQYF	TGCGCCAGCGCATTCTTGGCGGGAGAGAACTACGAGCAGTACTTC
TRBJ2-1	TRBD2	many	TRBV4-1	CASSREAGAGGNEQFF	TGCGCCAGCAGCCGGGAAGCGGGAGCCGGTGGGAATGAGCAGTTCTTC
TRBJ2-2	-	many	TRBV2	CASTRGTGELFF	TGTGCCAGCACGAGGGGCACCGGGGAGCTGTTTTTT
TRBJ2-3	TRBD2	-	TRBV5-1	CASSPSGSRTDTQYF	TGCGCCAGCAGCCCAAGCGGGAGTAGGACAGATACGCAGTATTTT
TRBJ2-1	-	once	TRBV6-4	CASRLAGGAIGNEQFF	TGTGCCAGCAGGCTCGCAGGGGGGGCTATAGGCAATGAGCAGTTCTTC
TRBJ1-2	-	-	TRBV4-1	CASSQDPSGIYGYTF	TGCGCCAGCAGCCAAGATCCCTCCGGAATCTATGGCTACACCTTC
TRBJ2-7	TRBD1	many	TRBV6-1	CASSPWGQGTFEQYF	TGTGCCAGCAGTCCATGGGGACAGGGAACGTTCGAGCAGTACTTC
TRBJ1-5	-	many	TRBV24-1	CATSGGGGNQPQHF	TGTGCCACCAGTGGCGGGGGCGGCAATCAGCCCCAGCATTTT
TRBJ2-7	-	-	TRBV6-1	CASSAPGFTYYQYF	TGTGCCAGCAGTGCGCCCGGCTTCACCTACTATCAGTACTTC
TRBJ1-2	-	-	TRBV4-3	CASRGSGGYGYTF	TGCGCCAGCAGGGGGTCCGGTGGCTATGGCTACACCTTC
TRBJ2-1	-	-	TRBV5-8	CASSFSVGANEQFF	TGTGCCAGCAGCTTCTCGGTGGGCGCCAATGAGCAGTTCTTC
TRBJ1-1	-	many	TRBV28	CASSLRFEAFF	TGTGCCAGCAGTCTTAGATTTGAAGCTTTCTTT
TRBJ2-4	TRBD2	many	TRBV10-3	CAISDGGERIDIQYF	TGTGCCATCAGTGACGGGGGGGAGCGGATAGACATTCAGTACTTC
TRBJ2-2	-	many	TRBV16	CASSPGTSNTGELFF	TGTGCCAGCAGCCCCGGGACTTCGAACACCGGGGAGCTGTTTTTT
TRBJ1-2	-	-	TRBV9	CASGGGQSGNYGYTF	TGTGCCAGCGGGGGGGGCCAGAGCGGGAACTATGGCTACACCTTC
TRBJ1-6	TRBD1	many	TRBV20-1	CSAVDRGGSPLHF	TGCAGTGCGGTAGACAGGGGTGGTTCACCCCTCCACTTT
TRBJ2-3	-	many	TRBV13	CASSPRTDNTDTQYF	TGTGCCAGCAGCCCACGGACAGATAACACAGATACGCAGTATTTT
TRBJ2-7	-	-	TRBV20-1	CSASAPTDLWEQYF	TGCAGTGCTAGCGCCCCGACAGATCTATGGGAGCAGTACTTC
TRBJ1-6	-	-	TRBV12-3/TRBV12-4	CASGRSTSYNSPLHF	TGTGCCAGCGGCCGAAGTACCTCCTATAATTCACCCCTCCACTTT
TRBJ2-7	-	many	TRBV10-2	CASSESRGPYEQYF	TGCGCCAGCAGTGAGTCAAGGGGCCCCTACGAGCAGTACTTC
TRBJ1-1	TRBD1	many	TRBV7-8	CASSVHRGWGTEAFF	TGTGCCAGCAGCGTACACAGGGGCTGGGGCACTGAAGCTTTCTTT
TRBJ2-7	-	-	TRBV6-2/TRBV6-3	CDSSDGSTRSYEQYF	TGTGACAGCAGTGACGGCAGCACTAGATCCTACGAGCAGTACTTC
TRBJ2-2	TRBD1	many	TRBV28	CASDGTGVTGELFF	TGTGCCTCCGACGGCACAGGGGTCACCGGGGAGCTGTTTTTT
TRBJ2-1	TRBD1	-	TRBV5-4	CASSSGTGTYNEQFF	TGTGCCAGCAGTTCTGGGACAGGTACTTACAATGAGCAGTTCTTC
TRBJ1-2	TRBD1	many	TRBV20-1	CSASPGTGSANYGYTF	TGCAGTGCTAGTCCTGGGACAGGGTCGGCTAACTATGGCTACACCTTC
TRBJ2-1	-	-	TRBV7-8	CASSITSGSSLGNEQFF	TGTGCCAGCAGCATTACTAGTGGGAGCTCCTTGGGCAATGAGCAGTTCTTC
TRBJ1-2	TRBD1	-	TRBV19	CASKELQGVYGYTF	TGTGCCAGTAAAGAACTACAGGGGGTATATGGCTACACCTTC
TRBJ2-3	-	many	TRBV29-1	CSAGGGIADTQYF	TGCAGCGCCGGAGGGGGGATTGCAGATACGCAGTATTTT
TRBJ2-7	-	many	TRBV28	CASASVGPTYEQYF	TGTGCCAGCGCCTCAGTTGGCCCAACCTACGAGCAGTACTTC
TRBJ1-3	-	-	TRBV19	CASKIGASSGNTIYF	TGTGCCAGTAAGATAGGGGCAAGCTCTGGAAACACCATATATTTT
TRBJ2-2	-	-	TRBV6-4	CASSDSPGSTGELFF	TGTGCCAGCAGTGACTCACCAGGGTCCACCGGGGAGCTGTTTTTT
TRBJ1-6	-	many	TRBV19	CASSPQTGYNSPLHF	TGTGCCAGTAGTCCCCAGACAGGCTATAATTCACCCCTCCACTTT
TRBJ1-1	-	-	TRBV6-2/TRBV6-3	CASSYPIGAGNNEAFF	TGTGCCAGCAGTTACCCAATTGGGGCGGGGAACAATGAAGCTTTCTTT
TRBJ2-5	TRBD2	many	TRBV4-2	CASSQSGAAGVETQYF	TGTGCCAGCAGCCAATCCGGGGCAGCGGGAGTAGAGACCCAGTACTTC
TRBJ2-5	TRBD2	-	TRBV5-6	CASSLAGLAGLETQYF	TGTGCCAGCAGCTTGGCCGGCCTAGCGGGACTAGAGACCCAGTACTTC